The 31 T cell receptor beta chains presented below share a single source sample, sequenced in a study of CD8+CD57+ T cells in acquired aplastic anemia. For sequencing, patients were chosen who had shown expansion of CD8+CD57+ cells by flow cytometry. The TCR beta profiling, which covered VDJ combination and CDR3 sequence, was carried out using genomic DNA as the template. TCRdb re-called the reads with MiXCR, one entry per CDR3 protein. The sample consists of 450,000 to 600,000 distinct CDR3 sequences, around 30% of them appearing once. The sequenced material came from sorted CD4+, CD8+, or CD8+CD57+ T cells (not recorded which) from PBMCs. Every receptor here comes from a human donor with aplastic anemia.

This clonotype showed up many times. This rearrangement joins TRBV10-3 to TRBJ2-4; the match to TRBD1 covers 7 bases. The CDR3 runs to 17 residues. Trimming cost V 5 bases and J 0 bases; bases outside gene matches: 10. The germline V gene has CDR1 ENHRY and CDR2 SYGVKD. The CDR3 loop reads CAISPNDRAEAKNIQYF. The DNA of the CDR3 is TGTGCCATCAGTCCGAATGACAGGGCTGAAGCCAAAAACATTCAGTACTTC.

There are many counts of this clonotype. CDR3 sequence: CASSQEGVYGYTF. For the CDR3, the DNA is TGCGCCAGCAGCCAAGAAGGAGTCTACGGCTACACCTTC. The chain employs TRBV4-3 and TRBJ1-2, with D hard to call. This CDR3 spans 13 amino acids. Germline CDR1 and CDR2: LGHNA and YSLEER. The ends were cut back, 0 bases at V and 8 bases at J, with 10 bases in the middle.

This clonotype was found many times. V usage is TRBV9 and J usage is TRBJ2-3, with 8 bases fitting TRBD2. The CDR3 extends over 15 amino acids. Germline assignment: CDR1 SGDLS and CDR2 YYNGEE. V lost 0 bases and J lost 5; bases outside the gene matches: 5. This CDR3 is CASSVVAGRLDTQYF. Written as DNA, the CDR3 is TGTGCCAGCAGCGTAGTAGCGGGGAGGCTAGATACGCAGTATTTT.

This clonotype was seen at least ten times. The J gene is TRBJ1-1, the V gene TRBV19; TRBD1 matches at 9 bases. Germline V gives CDR1 LNHDA, CDR2 SQIVND (reference sequence). The CDR3 contains 13 residues. V shed 9 bases, J shed 4 bases, and the junction held 6 bases outside the gene matches. The chain's CDR3 is CASRDRDTTEAFF. The CDR3 nucleotides read TGTGCCAGCCGGGACAGGGACACCACTGAAGCTTTCTTT.

This clonotype was recorded a few times. V is TRBV19 and J is TRBJ2-2; D remains unclear. The CDR3 is 16 residues long. V gave up 2 bases and J gave up 6 bases, with 16 bases separating them. Per germline, CDR1 LNHDA and CDR2 SQIVND (reference sequence). The CDR3 loop reads CASSISRSGWAGELFF. In nucleotides, the CDR3 is TGTGCCAGTAGTATAAGTCGGTCAGGATGGGCCGGGGAGCTGTTTTTT.

This clonotype has at least ten counts. The rearrangement joins TRBV5-5 to TRBJ1-2, with 7 bases identical to TRBD1. The CDR3 contains 13 residues. The junction had 7 bases not matched to a gene; V was cut back by 3 bases and J by 8 bases. The germline V gene encodes CDR1 SGHKS and CDR2 YYEKEE (reference sequence). The CDR3 region is CASSSTGEQGYTF. CDR3 DNA sequence: TGTGCCAGCAGCTCCACAGGGGAGCAGGGCTACACCTTC. The full variable domain, its missing parts supplied by reference TRBV5-5 and TRBJ1-2, is DAGVTQSPTHLIKTRGQQVTLRCSPISGHKSVSWYQQVLGQGPQFIFQYYEKEERGRGNFPDRFSARQFPNYSSELNVNALLLGDSALYLCASSSTGEQGYTFGSGTRLTVV.

Regarding this clonotype: Given a much more abundant clone one base away, this may be a read error. V usage is TRBV29-1 and J usage is TRBJ2-5, with 12 bases fitting TRBD1. V dropped 7 bases and J dropped 5; count of bases not matched to a gene: 11. The V gene's germline CDR1 is SQVTM and CDR2 ANQGSEA. The CDR3 consists of 15 residues. The CDR3 spells CSASTGTGGEETQYF. The CDR3 bases are TGCAGCGCCTCCACCGGGACAGGGGGCGAGGAGACCCAGTACTTC.

In this sample, this clonotype turned up a few times. This chain uses TRBV11-2 with TRBJ2-4; 9 bases align to TRBD1. Germline lookup yields CDR1 SGHAT and CDR2 FQNNGV. The CDR3 loop spans 20 amino acids. V shed 2 bases, J shed 6 bases, and the junction held 20 bases outside the gene matches. The DNA for the CDR3 is TGTGCCAGCAGCTTACAACCTCCATACAGGGGGCGAGACAGTGGAAACATTCAGTACTTC. This translates into CASSLQPPYRGRDSGNIQYF.

This clonotype has at least ten counts. V is TRBV7-2 and J is TRBJ1-2, with TRBD1 as a possible D gene (6 bases). The germline V gene has CDR1 SGHTA and CDR2 FQGNSA. This CDR3 contains 12 residues. The ends were cut back, 6 bases at V and 8 bases at J, with 13 bases in the middle. The CDR3 here is CASRAGVRGYTF. DNA of the CDR3: TGTGCCAGCAGAGCAGGGGTTCGGGGCTACACCTTC. Drawing the rest from reference TRBV7-2 and TRBJ1-2, the complete variable domain is GAGVSQSPSNKVTEKGKDVELRCDPISGHTALYWYRQSLGQGLEFLIYFQGNSAPDKSGLPSDRFSAERTGGSVSTLTIQRTQQEDSAVYLCASRAGVRGYTFGSGTRLTVV.

Only a few counts were recorded for this clonotype. The chain recombines TRBV29-1 with TRBJ2-1, with a tentative D call TRBD2 (6 bases). Trimming pared 8 bases from V and 6 bases from J, leaving 17 bases between. Looked up from germline, CDR1 is SQVTM and CDR2 is ANQGSEA. The CDR3 contains 13 residues. For the CDR3, the DNA is TGCAGCAGCATGGGGGGTCCCGCCAATGAGCAGTTCTTC. This sequence encodes CSSMGGPANEQFF.

The table lists this clonotype with many counts. The chain is built from TRBV7-2 and TRBJ1-2; tentative D call: TRBD1 (6 bases). There are 14 residues in the CDR3. Per the germline V gene, CDR1 is SGHTA and CDR2 is FQGNSA. Deletions cut 8 bases from V and 11 bases from J, with 24 bases between. The chain's CDR3 is CASVSPWGGQQYTF. DNA of the CDR3: TGTGCCAGCGTTTCCCCCTGGGGGGGGCAGCAGTACACCTTC.

This clonotype was seen more than once but under ten times. The rearrangement uses TRBV30 and TRBJ1-2; D possibly corresponds to TRBD1 (5 bases). CDR3 length equals 13 residues. CDR1 and CDR2 from the germline V gene are GTSNPN and SVGIG (reference sequence). The germline V and J ends were trimmed by 2 bases and 5 bases, with 12 bases remaining between them. This CDR3 reads CAWSTDSLYGYTF. CDR3 nucleotide sequence: TGTGCCTGGAGTACCGACAGTCTTTATGGCTACACCTTC.

The chain joins TRBV10-1 to TRBJ2-7; D is unclear. Trimming took off 0 bases at V and 0 bases at J, with 12 bases between the two ends. The CDR3 spans 16 residues. Germline V CDR1 and CDR2: WNHNN, SYGVQD (reference sequence). The CDR3 region is CASSESRSRSSYEQYF. In DNA, the CDR3 is TGCGCCAGCAGTGAGTCGAGATCCAGATCCTCCTACGAGCAGTACTTC.

The chain carries TRBV20-1 and TRBJ1-3; the D gene is possibly TRBD1 (5 bases). This CDR3 has 16 residues. CDR1 is DFQATT, CDR2 SNEGSKA, per germline (reference sequence). Trimming took off 3 bases at V and 2 bases at J, with 17 bases between the two ends. CDR3 in amino acids: CSASSILGGAGNTIYF. The CDR3 DNA is TGCAGTGCTAGTTCGATTTTAGGAGGGGCTGGAAACACCATATATTTT.

The chain links TRBV5-1 to TRBJ2-3; maybe TRBD2 (7 bases). CDR3 length: 15 amino acids. The ends were cut back, 3 bases at V and 2 bases at J, with 13 bases in the middle. In germline, CDR1 is SGHRS, CDR2 YFSETQ. CDR3 residues: CASSWGGPPTDTQYF. In DNA, the CDR3 is TGCGCCAGCAGCTGGGGGGGGCCCCCCACAGATACGCAGTATTTT.

This clonotype was picked up many times. V gene TRBV12-3 or TRBV12-4 combines with J gene TRBJ2-1; 9 bases align to TRBD1. V gave up 6 bases and J gave up 2 bases; unmatched junction bases: 2. The CDR3 covers 14 residues. In nucleotides, the CDR3 is TGTGCCAGCAGGGGACAGGGTACCTACAATGAGCAGTTCTTC. Residues: CASRGQGTYNEQFF.

Only a few counts were recorded for this clonotype. The V and J genes are TRBV11-2 and TRBJ1-6; no clear D. Germline CDR1 is SGHAT and CDR2 is FQNNGV. This CDR3 contains 16 residues. V lost 1 base and J lost 3, with 10 bases in between. The CDR3 coding sequence is TGTGCCAGCAGCTTAGTAGTGCAGAGCTATAATTCACCCCTCCACTTT. This codes for CASSLVVQSYNSPLHF.

The V gene is TRBV20-1, the J gene TRBJ2-7, with D tentatively TRBD1 or TRBD2 (8 bases each). CDR3 length equals 16 residues. The V and J ends lost 6 bases and 3 bases respectively, with 24 bases between them. Per germline, CDR1 DFQATT and CDR2 SNEGSKA (reference sequence). The DNA of the CDR3 is TGCAGTGCCCCGACAGGGGAGATAGCGGGACGCTACGAGCAGTACTTC. It specifies CSAPTGEIAGRYEQYF.

This clonotype has ten or more counts. This chain joins TRBV9 and TRBJ1-6; 9 positions agree with TRBD1. After removal of 3 bases from V and 10 bases from J, the junction contained 5 bases not matched to a gene. Germline loops: CDR1 SGDLS, CDR2 YYNGEE. The CDR3 covers 14 residues. The CDR3 DNA sequence: TGTGCCAGCAGCGATCGGGACAGGGTATCACCCCTCCACTTT. It is translated as CASSDRDRVSPLHF. Drawing the rest from reference TRBV9 and TRBJ1-6, the complete variable domain is DSGVTQTPKHLITATGQRVTLRCSPRSGDLSVYWYQQSLDQGLQFLIQYYNGEERAKGNILERFSAQQFPDLHSELNLSSLELGDSALYFCASSDRDRVSPLHFGNGTRLTVT.

This clonotype appeared once. CDR3 protein: CSARGRQTDTQYF. The CDR3, as DNA: TGCAGTGCTAGGGGCCGGCAAACAGATACGCAGTATTTT. The chain combines TRBV20-1 with TRBJ2-3; D gene uncertain. V gave up 3 bases and J gave up 3 bases, with 10 bases separating them. The CDR3 runs 13 residues. CDR1 is DFQATT and CDR2 is SNEGSKA in the germline V gene (reference sequence).

The rearrangement links TRBV7-2 to TRBJ2-7; maybe TRBD2 (6 bases). V gave up 6 bases and J gave up 5 bases, with 14 bases separating them. CDR3 length equals 13 residues. Germline values: CDR1 SGHTA, CDR2 FQGNSA. The CDR3 DNA reads TGTGCCAGCAGGGGGACTGCAACCCACGAGCAGTACTTC. It translates to CASRGTATHEQYF.

As concerns this clonotype: This may arise from a read error, as a much more abundant clone is one base away. The V and J genes are TRBV19 and TRBJ1-1, with 9 bases fitting TRBD1. Looked up from germline, CDR1 is LNHDA and CDR2 is SQIVND (reference sequence). CDR3 length equals 13 residues. J was trimmed by 6 bases and V by 7 bases; bases with no gene match: 6. In DNA form, the CDR3 reads TGTGCCAGTACCGGGACAGGGTGGGCTGAAGCTTTCTTT. Residues: CASTGTGWAEAFF.

This chain uses TRBV19 with TRBJ2-1; 8 bases are shared with TRBD2. CDR3 length: 13 residues. Germline CDR1 and CDR2: LNHDA and SQIVND (reference sequence). V shed 6 bases and J 6 bases; nucleotides not matched to a gene: 4. CDR3 sequence (DNA): TGTGCCAGTAGGGGACTAGGGGTCAATGAGCAGTTCTTC. This encodes CASRGLGVNEQFF.

The chain uses TRBV5-1 and TRBJ2-2, with TRBD2 matching over 12 bases. The junction had 4 bases not matched to a gene; V was cut back by 4 bases and J by 6 bases. The CDR3 has 15 amino acids. CDR1 is SGHRS and CDR2 is YFSETQ in the germline V gene. CDR3 DNA: TGCGCCAGCAGCGGCCTAGCGGGGGGGGCCGGGGAGCTGTTTTTT. It specifies CASSGLAGGAGELFF.

In its sample, this clonotype was seen many times. The rearrangement uses TRBV20-1 and TRBJ2-5; 7 bases fit TRBD2. The junction had 9 bases not matched to a gene; V was cut back by 6 bases and J by 5 bases. Germline V gives CDR1 DFQATT, CDR2 SNEGSKA (reference sequence). The CDR3 consists of 13 residues. The CDR3 reads CSAPIPGGETQYF. CDR3 nucleotides: TGCAGTGCCCCAATCCCCGGGGGGGAGACCCAGTACTTC.

V usage is TRBV7-3 and J usage is TRBJ2-3; 9 bases fit TRBD2. The CDR3 is made up of 17 amino acids. V lost 6 bases, J lost 1 base, and 11 bases stayed unmatched. Germline CDR1 reads SGHTA; CDR2 reads FQGTGA. The CDR3 sequence: CASRLGLAGRGTDTQYF. DNA of the CDR3: TGTGCCAGCAGGCTGGGTCTAGCGGGGAGGGGCACAGATACGCAGTATTTT.

This clonotype was found many times. The chain recombines TRBV9 with TRBJ1-2; D is possibly TRBD1 (5 bases). CDR3 length equals 15 residues. Looked up from germline, CDR1 is SGDLS and CDR2 is YYNGEE. V was trimmed by 2 bases and J by 8 bases, leaving 19 bases between them. The CDR3 sequence is CASSVSPYVGGGYTF. The CDR3 DNA is TGTGCCAGCAGCGTCTCACCCTACGTCGGGGGAGGCTACACCTTC.

This chain connects TRBV10-3 to TRBJ1-1; no reliable D call. CDR3 length equals 13 residues. Germline V CDR1 and CDR2: ENHRY, SYGVKD. Trimming removed 0 bases from V and 3 bases from J, with 5 bases in between. CDR3 loop: CAISESGHTEAFF. In nucleotides, the CDR3 is TGTGCCATCAGTGAGTCCGGGCACACTGAAGCTTTCTTT.

This clonotype has just a few counts. The rearrangement joins TRBV29-1 to TRBJ2-5, with unresolved D. CDR3 length: 14 residues. The germline gives CDR1 SQVTM, CDR2 ANQGSEA. V dropped 3 bases and J dropped 1 base, with 12 bases sitting between them. CDR3 DNA: TGCAGCGTTGAGGAAGGACGTATCCAAGAGACCCAGTACTTC. Protein product: CSVEEGRIQETQYF.

In this sample, this clonotype turned up a few times. The rearrangement joins TRBV19 to TRBJ1-2, with D possibly matching TRBD1 (5 bases). In germline, CDR1 is LNHDA, CDR2 SQIVND (reference sequence). This CDR3 region has 14 residues. Trimming removed 11 bases at V and 8 bases at J, with 24 bases between. In DNA, the CDR3 is TGTGCCTGGAGCGGAAAGGGGCAGTTACAGGGCTACACCTTC. Protein: CAWSGKGQLQGYTF.

V usage is TRBV20-1 and J usage is TRBJ1-3, with D maybe TRBD1 (6 bases). V was trimmed by 6 bases and J by 0 bases, leaving 18 bases between them. The CDR3 spans 16 residues. Germline V gives CDR1 DFQATT, CDR2 SNEGSKA (reference sequence). The CDR3 region is CSAALYRVFSGNTIYF. The CDR3 DNA is TGCAGTGCGGCACTCTACAGGGTATTCTCTGGAAACACCATATATTTT.